Listed below are T cell receptor beta chains from one sample, sequenced in a study of cytomegalovirus exposure and HLA in healthy donors. Sequenced by immunoSEQ multiplex PCR; TCRdb stores in-frame clones only, minus some. The sample holds more than 250,000 clones, roughly 90% seen once. The sample was PBMCs. These receptors originate from a woman aged 25 to 39 in good health and CMV-seropositive. Both conserved end residues are part of each CDR3. A D gene is named only where the DNA matches it firmly. Only some rows state a clone size, as once, few, many or a class for expanded clones.

>TRBV4-1|NA|TRBJ2-7|NA
TGCGCCAGCAGCCAAGACAGGGTGCCCTACGAGCAGTACTTC
CASSQDRVPYEQYF
>TRBV30|TRBD2|TRBJ2-2|NA
TGTGCCTGGAGTAAACTAGCGGGGGGGAACACCGGGGAGCTGTTTTTT
CAWSKLAGGNTGELFF
>TRBV9|NA|TRBJ1-5|NA
TGTGCCAGCAGCGAGACAGGCTACAATCAGCCCCAGCATTTT
CASSETGYNQPQHF
>TRBV5-1|NA|TRBJ2-2|NA
TGCGCCAGCAGCCAAGGAGGGGACCCGGGGGAGCTGTTTTTT
CASSQGGDPGELFF
>TRBV25-1|TRBD2|TRBJ2-1|NA
TGTGCCAGCAGAACCCCGGTAGCGGGAGGAGCTAATGAGCAGTTCTTC
CASRTPVAGGANEQFF
>TRBV10-3|TRBD2|TRBJ2-1|once
TGTGCCATCAGCTCGTCCGGGACTAGCCTCAATGAGCAGTTCTTC
CAISSSGTSLNEQFF
>TRBV28|NA|TRBJ1-5|NA
TGTGCCACCGTCGACAGGCGCAATCAGCCCCAGCATTTT
CATVDRRNQPQHF
>TRBV27|TRBD1|TRBJ2-7|NA
TGTGCCAGCAGTTTATTCGGGACAGGAAATTACGAGCAGTACTTC
CASSLFGTGNYEQYF
>TRBV27|NA|TRBJ2-7|few
TGTGCCAGCAGTTTAGGGCCTTGGGAAGAGCAGTACTTC
CASSLGPWEEQYF
>TRBV30|NA|TRBJ1-1|NA
TGTGCCTGGAGGGACAGATACACTGAAGCTTTCTTT
CAWRDRYTEAFF
>TRBV5-6|NA|TRBJ2-7|NA
TGTGCCAGCAGCTTCCCGACAGGAACGACCTACGAGCAGTACTTC
CASSFPTGTTYEQYF
>TRBV19|TRBD1|TRBJ1-5|NA
TGTGCCAGTATTACATCGACAGGGGCAAGGCAGCCCCAGCATTTT
CASITSTGARQPQHF
>TRBV7-6|NA|TRBJ2-7|NA
TGTGCCAGCAGCTATTCCGGGACGGGCTACGAGCAGTACTTC
CASSYSGTGYEQYF
>TRBV11-3|NA|TRBJ2-7|NA
TGTGCCAGCAGCTTACCAAGGGCTAGGTGTTCTTCGATTAAAGGCTACGAGCAGTACTTC
CASSLPRARCSSIKGYEQYF
>TRBV9|NA|TRBJ2-3|NA
TGTGCCAGCAGCTCGGACGGCGGCACGCAGTATTTT
CASSSDGGTQYF
>TRBV4-1|TRBD1|TRBJ1-6|NA
TGCGCCAGCAGCCAGCAGGGACAGGGCTATTCACCCCTCCACTTT
CASSQQGQGYSPLHF
>TRBV4-2|TRBD2|TRBJ2-1|NA
TGTGCCAGCAGCCAAGAGGGCGGGAGGGTCAATGAGCAGTTCTTC
CASSQEGGRVNEQFF
>TRBV27|NA|TRBJ2-2|NA
TGTGCCAGCAGTTTCCTGGGCACCGGGGAGCTGTTTTTT
CASSFLGTGELFF
>TRBV30|NA|TRBJ1-1|NA
TGTGCCTGGAGTGTACCGGCAGGGGTAAAGAGGACTGAAGCTTTCTTT
CAWSVPAGVKRTEAFF
>TRBV5-1|NA|TRBJ2-5|NA
TGCGCCAGCAGCCAGGGCCCCGCCGGGGAGACCCAGTACTTC
CASSQGPAGETQYF
>TRBV19|NA|TRBJ2-4|NA
TGTGCCAGTAGTCGGGGTGCTGCCAAAAACATTCAGTACTTC
CASSRGAAKNIQYF
>TRBV5-1|NA|TRBJ2-7|NA
TGCGCCAGCAGCCCGGGACAAACTCCACTCTCCTACGAGCAGTACTTC
CASSPGQTPLSYEQYF
>TRBV9|NA|TRBJ1-5|NA
TGTGCCAGCAGCCCCATAGGAAGCAATCAGCCCCAGCATTTT
CASSPIGSNQPQHF
>TRBV6-6|NA|TRBJ2-5|few
TGTGCCAGCAGCCGGGGTTGGGAGACCCAGTACTTC
CASSRGWETQYF
>TRBV27|NA|TRBJ2-5|NA
TGTGCCAGCAGTCCGGGGACGGGTTCGACCCAGTACTTC
CASSPGTGSTQYF
>TRBV19|TRBD2|TRBJ2-7|NA
TGTGCCAGTAGCCTACTAGCGGGAGGGTTCCCCTACGAGCAGTACTTC
CASSLLAGGFPYEQYF
>TRBV30|NA|TRBJ1-1|NA
TGTGCCTGGAGTGGGCATAGGGCTGAAGCTTTCTTT
CAWSGHRAEAFF